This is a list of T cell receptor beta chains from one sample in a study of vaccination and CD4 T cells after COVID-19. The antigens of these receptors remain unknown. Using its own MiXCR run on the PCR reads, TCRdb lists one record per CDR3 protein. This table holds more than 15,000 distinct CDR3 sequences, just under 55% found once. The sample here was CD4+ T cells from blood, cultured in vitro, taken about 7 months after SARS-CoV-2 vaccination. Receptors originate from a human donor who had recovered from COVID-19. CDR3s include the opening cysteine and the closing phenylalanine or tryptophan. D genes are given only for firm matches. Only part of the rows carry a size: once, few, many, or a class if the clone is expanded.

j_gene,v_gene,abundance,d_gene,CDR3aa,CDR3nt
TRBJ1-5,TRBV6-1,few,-,CASSEGPYSNQPQHF,TGTGCCAGCAGTGAGGGGCCTTATAGCAATCAGCCCCAGCATTTT
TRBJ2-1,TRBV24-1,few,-,CATSSDGNEQFF,TGTGCCACCAGTTCTGACGGGAATGAGCAGTTCTTC
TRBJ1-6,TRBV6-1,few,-,CASSPPDKGSGSPLHF,TGTGCCAGCAGCCCCCCAGACAAGGGTTCGGGGTCACCCCTCCACTTT
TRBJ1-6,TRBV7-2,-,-,CASSLQGANSPLHF,TGTGCCAGCAGCTTACAAGGGGCTAATTCACCCCTCCACTTT
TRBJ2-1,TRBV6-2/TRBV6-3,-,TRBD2,CASRGGRTSGYNEQFF,TGTGCCAGCAGGGGAGGAAGGACTAGCGGTTACAATGAGCAGTTCTTC
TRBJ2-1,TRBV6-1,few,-,CASSEVGDEQFF,TGTGCCAGCAGTGAAGTAGGGGATGAGCAGTTCTTC
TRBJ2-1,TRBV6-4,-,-,CASSDSWEVRYNEQFF,TGTGCCAGCAGTGACTCGTGGGAGGTACGCTACAATGAGCAGTTCTTC
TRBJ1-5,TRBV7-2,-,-,CASSFSRAQSQHF,TGTGCCAGCAGCTTTTCCAGGGCCCAGTCCCAGCATTTT
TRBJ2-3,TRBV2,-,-,CASSPGSSTDTQYF,TGTGCCAGCAGTCCCGGCAGCAGCACAGATACGCAGTATTTT
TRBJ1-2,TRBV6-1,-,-,CASRPLGGGNYGYTF,TGTGCCAGCAGACCCCTAGGGGGGGGGAACTATGGCTACACCTTC
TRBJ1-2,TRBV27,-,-,CASSSTRTGYRGYTF,TGTGCCAGCAGTTCAACCCGGACTGGGTATCGGGGCTACACCTTC
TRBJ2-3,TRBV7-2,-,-,CASSLAFKDTQYF,TGTGCCAGCAGCTTAGCCTTTAAAGATACGCAGTATTTT
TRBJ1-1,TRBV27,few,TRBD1,CASSPGGQFMNTEAFF,TGTGCCAGCAGTCCTGGGGGACAGTTCATGAACACTGAAGCTTTCTTT
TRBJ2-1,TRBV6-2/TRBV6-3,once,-,CASTYHDKGNEQFF,TGTGCCAGCACTTACCACGACAAGGGGAATGAGCAGTTCTTC
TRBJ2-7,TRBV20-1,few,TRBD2,CSASDIKRGGHYEQYF,TGCAGTGCTAGTGATATCAAACGGGGGGGCCATTACGAGCAGTACTTC
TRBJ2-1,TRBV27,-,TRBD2,CASSRSGIAYNEQFF,TGTGCCAGCAGTAGAAGCGGGATCGCCTACAATGAGCAGTTCTTC
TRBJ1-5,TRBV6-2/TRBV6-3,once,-,CATDSRGTAKQPQHF,TGTGCCACCGATTCCCGCGGGACGGCGAAACAGCCCCAGCATTTT
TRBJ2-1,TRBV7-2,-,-,CASSLGTSRINEQFF,TGTGCCAGCAGCTTAGGTACTAGTCGTATCAATGAGCAGTTCTTC
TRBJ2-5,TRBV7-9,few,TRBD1,CASSLWQGAQETQYF,TGTGCCAGCAGCTTATGGCAGGGGGCGCAGGAGACCCAGTACTTC
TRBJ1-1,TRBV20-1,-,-,CSAPLHVNTEAFF,TGCAGTGCCCCACTTCACGTGAACACTGAAGCTTTCTTT
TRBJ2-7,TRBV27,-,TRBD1,CASGSRDRGSYEQYF,TGTGCCAGCGGATCCCGGGACAGGGGATCCTACGAGCAGTACTTC
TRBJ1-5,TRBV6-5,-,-,CASSSETGLRGTQHF,TGTGCCAGCAGTTCTGAGACAGGCCTGCGGGGAACCCAGCATTTT
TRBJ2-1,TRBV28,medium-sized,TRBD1,CASSLAKTGRDEQFF,TGTGCCAGCAGTTTAGCAAAGACAGGGAGAGATGAGCAGTTCTTC
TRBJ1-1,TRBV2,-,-,CASSEEGLGAFF,TGTGCCAGCAGTGAGGAGGGACTGGGCGCTTTCTTT
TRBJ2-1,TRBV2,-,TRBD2,CASNEEITGTKQFF,TGTGCCAGCAATGAGGAGATTACCGGGACTAAGCAGTTCTTC
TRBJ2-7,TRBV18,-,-,CASSPDSPSSYEQYF,TGTGCCAGCTCACCGGATAGCCCTTCCTCCTACGAGCAGTACTTC
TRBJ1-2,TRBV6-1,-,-,CASSGRGGGYTF,TGTGCCAGCAGTGGCAGGGGCGGGGGCTACACCTTC
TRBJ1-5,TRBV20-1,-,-,CSARGAGNNQPQHF,TGCAGTGCTAGAGGGGCGGGGAACAATCAGCCCCAGCATTTT
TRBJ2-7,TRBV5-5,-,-,CASLGRAGDEQYF,TGTGCCAGCTTAGGTAGGGCGGGCGACGAGCAGTACTTC
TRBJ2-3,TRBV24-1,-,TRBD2,CATSDYGLAPDTQYF,TGTGCCACCAGTGACTATGGACTAGCGCCAGATACGCAGTATTTT
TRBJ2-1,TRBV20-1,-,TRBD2,CSARETSGLVYEQFF,TGCAGTGCTAGAGAAACTAGCGGACTAGTGTATGAGCAGTTCTTC
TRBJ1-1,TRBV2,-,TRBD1,CASSELRGAQNTEAFF,TGTGCCAGCAGTGAACTCAGGGGGGCACAGAACACTGAAGCTTTCTTT
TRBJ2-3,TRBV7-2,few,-,CASSPWAADTQYF,TGTGCCAGCAGCCCTTGGGCCGCAGATACGCAGTATTTT
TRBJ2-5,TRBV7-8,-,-,CASSLFGPIDQETQYF,TGTGCCAGCAGCTTATTTGGCCCTATTGACCAAGAGACCCAGTACTTC
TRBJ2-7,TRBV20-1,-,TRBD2,CSARRTSSGEQYF,TGCAGTGCCCGGAGGACTAGCTCGGGTGAGCAGTACTTC
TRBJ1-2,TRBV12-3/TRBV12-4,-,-,CASGDRIRWWDGYTF,TGTGCCAGCGGTGACAGGATTCGATGGTGGGATGGCTACACCTTC
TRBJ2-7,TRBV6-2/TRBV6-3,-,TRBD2,CASSYYRGDEQYF,TGTGCCAGCAGTTACTACCGGGGGGACGAGCAGTACTTC
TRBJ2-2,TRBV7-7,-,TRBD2,CASSSSGVNTGELFF,TGTGCTAGCAGCAGTAGCGGGGTCAACACCGGGGAGCTGTTTTTT
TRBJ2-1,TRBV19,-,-,CASSVTSEYEQFF,TGTGCCAGTAGTGTAACTAGTGAGTATGAGCAGTTCTTC
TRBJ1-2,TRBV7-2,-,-,CASSLLNYGYTF,TGTGCCAGCAGCCTACTTAACTATGGCTACACCTTC
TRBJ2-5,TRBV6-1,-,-,CASAGAEETQYF,TGTGCCAGCGCGGGGGCCGAGGAGACCCAGTACTTC
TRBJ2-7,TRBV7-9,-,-,CASSLGRLYEQYF,TGTGCCAGCAGCTTGGGGAGATTATACGAGCAGTACTTC
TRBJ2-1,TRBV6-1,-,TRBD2,CASRGGTSGDYNEQFF,TGTGCCAGCAGGGGCGGGACTAGCGGGGATTACAATGAGCAGTTCTTC
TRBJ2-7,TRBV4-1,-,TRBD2,CASSPRTLAGVSYEQYF,TGCGCCAGCAGCCCGAGGACTCTAGCGGGAGTCTCCTACGAGCAGTACTTC
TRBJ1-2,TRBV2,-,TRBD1,CASTLTGNYGYTF,TGTGCCAGCACCCTGACAGGGAACTATGGCTACACCTTC
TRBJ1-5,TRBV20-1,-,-,CSAIRTDSNQPQHF,TGCAGTGCGATCAGGACAGATAGCAATCAGCCCCAGCATTTT
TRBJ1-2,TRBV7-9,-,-,CASGLNYGYTF,TGTGCCTCAGGGCTTAACTATGGCTACACCTTC
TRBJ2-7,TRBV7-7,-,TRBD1,CASSARDRGSQYF,TGTGCTAGCAGCGCCCGGGACAGGGGTTCCCAGTACTTC
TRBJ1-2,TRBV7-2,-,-,CASSPDRLYGYTF,TGTGCCAGCAGCCCTGACCGCCTCTATGGCTACACCTTC
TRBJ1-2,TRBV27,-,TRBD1,CASSSITGGGYGYTF,TGTGCCAGCAGTTCAATTACAGGGGGCGGCTATGGCTACACCTTC
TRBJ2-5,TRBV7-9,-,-,CASSSITETQYF,TGTGCCAGCAGCTCCATCACAGAGACCCAGTACTTC
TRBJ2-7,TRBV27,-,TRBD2,CASSPYSGRTTYEQYF,TGTGCCAGCAGTCCCTACAGCGGGAGGACGACCTACGAGCAGTACTTC
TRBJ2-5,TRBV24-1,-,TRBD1,CATSDSGTGETQYF,TGTGCCACCAGTGACTCCGGGACAGGGGAGACCCAGTACTTC
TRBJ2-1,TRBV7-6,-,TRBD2,CASSLDPPGTSGRGNEQFF,TGTGCCAGCAGCTTAGACCCGCCTGGTACTAGCGGGAGGGGCAATGAGCAGTTCTTC